This T cell receptor (beta chain) originates from a study of blood T cell repertoires in COVID-19. Study details: PBMCs, B-cell-depleted T cells, or T cells were the source of the cDNA or gDNA that made up the material.

Cohorts were determined from participant-reported clinical history. Original analysis: Quantification of nucleated cells was approximated via reference gene primer amplification. Clones were read by immunoSEQ multiplex PCR, and TCRdb kept only the in-frame ones, dropping some. V and J calls and clone size come straight from that table; D and trimming were deduced from the DNA. The repertoire includes over 150,000 clones, about 90% of them detected once, and 7% to 8% sits in the top ten. The sequence was collected from a woman in her forties or fifties who had recovered from COVID-19. The specimen was PBMCs or T cells enriched from blood (not recorded which).

The CDR3 nucleotides are TGCGCCAGCAGCTGGGGATTAGGGGCGGCGACAGATACGCAGTATTTT. Translating gives CASSWGLGAATDTQYF. The rearrangement uses TRBV5-1 and TRBJ2-3, with D maybe TRBD1 (5 bases). CDR3 length equals 16 residues. Trimming took 3 bases from V and 3 from J, leaving 17 bases between them. Germline CDR1 is SGHRS and CDR2 is YFSETQ. The complete variable domain, with remaining parts taken from reference TRBV5-1 and TRBJ2-3, reads KAGVTQTPRYLIKTRGQQVTLSCSPISGHRSVSWYQQTPGQGLQFLFEYFSETQRNKGNFPGRFSGRQFSNSRSEMNVSTLELGDSALYLCASSWGLGAATDTQYFGPGTRLTVL.